The present TCR beta chain was sequenced within a study of blood T cell repertoires in COVID-19. Study-wide context: The cDNA or gDNA used as material had been derived from T cells, B-cell-depleted T cells, or PBMCs.

This CDR3 comprises 16 residues. V was pared by 1 base and J by 3 bases, with 15 bases between. Germline CDR1 SEHNR, CDR2 FQNEAQ (reference sequence). Source study methods: Reference gene primers were amplified, and this amplification served to estimate nucleated cell counts. Clones were sequenced by immunoSEQ multiplex PCR, and TCRdb holds only the in-frame ones, with some missing. For V, J and clone size, that table is used; D and trimming come from the DNA. The table lists tens of thousands of clones, around 83% of them singletons. Source material: peripheral blood. The V call is TRBV7-9, the J call TRBJ2-5; maybe TRBD2 (6 bases). This clonotype was sampled from a man aged 45-65 years with acute or convalescent COVID-19. The CDR3 DNA sequence: TGTGCCAGCAGCTTAGGGGGGGACTGGATCGAAGAGACCCAGTACTTC. Its protein product is CASSLGGDWIEETQYF.